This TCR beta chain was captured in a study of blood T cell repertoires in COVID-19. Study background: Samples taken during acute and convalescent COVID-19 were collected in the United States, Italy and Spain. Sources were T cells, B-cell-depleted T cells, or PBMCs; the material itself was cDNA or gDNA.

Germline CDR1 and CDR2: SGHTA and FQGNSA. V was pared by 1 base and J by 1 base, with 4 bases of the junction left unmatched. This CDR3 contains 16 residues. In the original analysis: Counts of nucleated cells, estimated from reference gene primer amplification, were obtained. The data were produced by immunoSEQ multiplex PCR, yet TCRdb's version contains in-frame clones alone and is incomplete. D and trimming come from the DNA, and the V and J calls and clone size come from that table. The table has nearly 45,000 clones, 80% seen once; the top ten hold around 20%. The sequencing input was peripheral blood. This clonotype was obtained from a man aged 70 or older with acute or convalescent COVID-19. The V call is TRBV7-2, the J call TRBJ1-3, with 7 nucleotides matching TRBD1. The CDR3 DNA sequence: TGTGCCAGCAGCTTAGTATCGGGACAGTCTGGAAACACCATATATTTT. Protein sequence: CASSLVSGQSGNTIYF.